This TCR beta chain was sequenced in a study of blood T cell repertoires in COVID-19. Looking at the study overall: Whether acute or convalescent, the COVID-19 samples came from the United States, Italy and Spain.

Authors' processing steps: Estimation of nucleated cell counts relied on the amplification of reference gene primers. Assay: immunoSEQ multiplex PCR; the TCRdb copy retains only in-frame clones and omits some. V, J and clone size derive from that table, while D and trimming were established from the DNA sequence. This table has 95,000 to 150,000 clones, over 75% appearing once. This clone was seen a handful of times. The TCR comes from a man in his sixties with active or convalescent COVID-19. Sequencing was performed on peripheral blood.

The CDR3 loop is CASSSQASGSSRGETQYF. Written as DNA, the CDR3 is TGTGCCAGCTCATCACAGGCTAGCGGGTCCTCTAGGGGAGAGACCCAGTACTTC. The chain carries TRBV18 and TRBJ2-5, with TRBD2 identical over 8 bases. Per germline, CDR1 KGHSH and CDR2 LQKENI. This CDR3 spans 18 amino acids. V gave up 5 bases and J gave up 4 bases; unmatched junction bases: 18.